This passage covers 28 T cell receptor beta chains from one sample sequenced in a study of shared clonotypes between healthy human individuals. Sequencing used immunoSEQ multiplex PCR; TCRdb keeps in-frame clones, though not all of them. The sample lists a few million clones, 80% to 95% occurring once. Selected positively for CCR7 and CD45RO-negative, naive CD8 cells excluded terminally differentiated effector memory CD45RA+ cells. The sequencing input was naive CD8+ T cells from PBMCs. The receptor set was obtained from a man younger than 35 in good health. Some clones in this sample may be carry-over from other donors' samples.

The V call is TRBV4-1, the J call TRBJ2-5; D is unresolved. The J call may be mistaken, given a closer DNA end match to TRBJ2-7. The germline CDR1 and CDR2 sequences are MGHRA and YSYEKL. The CDR3 runs to 14 residues. CDR3 loop: CASSQDLETYEQYF. The CDR3 DNA follows: TGCGCCAGCAGCCAAGATCTGGAGACCTACGAGCAGTACTTC.

The chain combines TRBV27 with TRBJ1-2, with D hard to call. V gave up 2 bases and J gave up 4 bases, with 8 bases separating them. The germline gives CDR1 MNHEY, CDR2 SMNVEV (reference sequence). This CDR3 has 13 amino acids. CDR3 sequence: CASSLAVSYGYTF. DNA of the CDR3: TGTGCCAGCAGTTTAGCGGTCTCCTATGGCTACACCTTC.

The chain employs TRBV7-9 and TRBJ2-5; TRBD2 agrees at 9 bases. This CDR3 spans 16 amino acids. Trimming at V came to 1 base and at J to 4 bases, leaving 7 bases not matched to a gene. The germline CDR1 and CDR2 sequences are SEHNR and FQNEAQ (reference sequence). In DNA, the CDR3 is TGTGCCAGCAGCTTAGAGGCGGGAGGGCTGCGAGAGACCCAGTACTTC. Protein sequence: CASSLEAGGLRETQYF.

The V call is TRBV7-9, the J call TRBJ2-1; TRBD2 is a possible D gene (5 bases). This CDR3 is 19 amino acids long. CDR1 is SEHNR, CDR2 FQNEAQ, per germline (reference sequence). The V and J ends lost 6 bases and 0 bases respectively, with 24 bases between them. Here the CDR3 reads CASSPTGRSGISSYNEQFF. The CDR3 DNA sequence: TGTGCCAGCAGTCCTACGGGTCGGTCCGGGATAAGCTCCTACAATGAGCAGTTCTTC.

The V call is TRBV28, the J call TRBJ2-5; 13 nucleotides agree with TRBD2. Germline CDR1 MDHEN, CDR2 SYDVKM. CDR3 length: 15 residues. Unmatched junction bases numbered 2, after V lost 4 bases and J lost 3 bases. This CDR3 is CASSYTSGREETQYF. The CDR3 bases are TGTGCCAGCAGTTACACTAGCGGGAGGGAAGAGACCCAGTACTTC. The full variable domain, its missing parts supplied by reference TRBV28 and TRBJ2-5, is DVKVTQSSRYLVKRTGEKVFLECVQDMDHENMFWYRQDPGLGLRLIYFSYDVKMKEKGDIPEGYSVSREKKERFSLILESASTNQTSMYLCASSYTSGREETQYFGPGTRLLVL.

A word on this clone: Other nucleotide sequences from this sample produce the same CDR3. CDR3 DNA: TGTGCCAGCAGCCCCCCGAGCGGGGCTAGCACAGATACGCAGTATTTT. This sequence encodes CASSPPSGASTDTQYF. The chain is built from TRBV9 and TRBJ2-3; 7 bases are a match to TRBD2. CDR3 size: 16 residues. Germline-derived CDR1 and CDR2 are SGDLS and YYNGEE. V shed 4 bases and J 0 bases; nucleotides not matched to a gene: 8.

The chain is built from TRBV6-5 and TRBJ2-5, with D possibly TRBD1 on 6 matching bases. V lost 4 bases and J 5 bases, leaving 17 bases between the germline ends. The germline gives CDR1 MNHEY, CDR2 SVGAGI. This CDR3 contains 15 residues. The CDR3 bases are TGTGCCAGCAGTTCCCCCCGGGACAAGGCTGAGACCCAGTACTTC. It codes for CASSSPRDKAETQYF.

Concerning this clone itself: This same CDR3 is encoded by further DNA sequences in the sample. The chain links TRBV9 to TRBJ1-1; a weak D match, TRBD1 (5 bases). V gave up 4 bases and J gave up 4 bases, with 11 bases separating them. The CDR3 totals 13 residues. Germline CDR1 reads SGDLS; CDR2 reads YYNGEE. CDR3 loop: CASSLTGGTEAFF. As DNA, the CDR3 is TGTGCCAGCAGCCTGACGGGGGGCACTGAAGCTTTCTTT. Combining the CDR3 with reference TRBV9 and TRBJ1-1 gives the whole variable domain DSGVTQTPKHLITATGQRVTLRCSPRSGDLSVYWYQQSLDQGLQFLIQYYNGEERAKGNILERFSAQQFPDLHSELNLSSLELGDSALYFCASSLTGGTEAFFGQGTRLTVV.

The chain couples TRBV11-3 to TRBJ2-3, with 7 positions matching TRBD2. The CDR3 consists of 18 residues. The germline V gene has CDR1 SGHNT and CDR2 YENEEA. V gave up 0 bases and J gave up 4 bases; unmatched junction bases: 13. The chain's CDR3 is CASSLDKEDRRGADTQYF. Here the CDR3 DNA reads TGTGCCAGCAGCTTAGATAAAGAGGATCGTCGGGGGGCAGATACGCAGTATTTT.

The rearrangement uses TRBV5-1 and TRBJ2-7; D might be TRBD1 or TRBD2, each matching 5 bases. Per the germline V gene, CDR1 is SGHRS and CDR2 is YFSETQ. Trimming took 0 bases from V and 4 from J, leaving 14 bases between them. This CDR3 spans 15 amino acids. This CDR3 reads CASSLGGPGKYEQYF. The DNA of the CDR3 is TGCGCCAGCAGCTTGGGGGGACCGGGAAAGTACGAGCAGTACTTC.

The sample holds one count of this clone. The rearrangement joins TRBV5-5 to TRBJ2-5; 7 bases match TRBD1. Trimming cost V 2 bases and J 1 base; bases outside gene matches: 11. CDR3 length equals 17 residues. Per germline, CDR1 SGHKS and CDR2 YYEKEE (reference sequence). The CDR3 spells CASSLTTGTALQETQYF. CDR3 DNA: TGTGCCAGCAGCTTAACGACCGGGACAGCACTCCAAGAGACCCAGTACTTC.

The CDR3 loop reads CASSVTDREAEKLFF. DNA of the CDR3: TGTGCCAGCAGCGTAACGGACCGTGAGGCCGAAAAACTGTTTTTT. The J gene is TRBJ1-4, the V gene TRBV9; D not resolved. CDR3 length equals 15 residues. Germline CDR1 SGDLS, CDR2 YYNGEE. V gave up 1 base and J gave up 8 bases, with 15 bases separating them.

The V and J genes are TRBV10-2 and TRBJ2-1; 7 nucleotides match TRBD1. Looked up from germline, CDR1 is WSHSY and CDR2 is SAAADI. This CDR3 is built from 16 residues. V gave up 4 bases and J gave up 6 bases; unmatched junction bases: 12. The CDR3 loop reads CASSAATGPFPNEQFF. The DNA for the CDR3 is TGCGCCAGCAGTGCCGCGACAGGGCCTTTCCCCAATGAGCAGTTCTTC.

Only one count was recorded for this clone. V gene TRBV10-2 combines with J gene TRBJ2-7; 9 nucleotides agree with TRBD2. This CDR3 has 13 residues. Germline V gene data show CDR1 as WSHSY and CDR2 as SAAADI. The J segment lost 3 bases and the V segment lost 8 bases, leaving 5 bases of the junction unmatched. The CDR3 sequence: CASGSGRLYEQYF. As DNA, the CDR3 is TGCGCCAGCGGTAGCGGGAGACTCTACGAGCAGTACTTC.

The chain links TRBV14 to TRBJ2-7, with TRBD1 as a possible D gene (6 bases). Germline values: CDR1 SGHDN, CDR2 FVKESK. V was shortened by 3 bases and J by 0 bases, with 9 bases between the two germline ends. The CDR3 runs to 14 residues. CDR3 amino acids: CASSHRDTSYEQYF. CDR3 in DNA: TGTGCCAGCAGCCATCGGGACACCTCCTACGAGCAGTACTTC. The whole variable domain, remainder taken from reference TRBV14 and TRBJ2-7, is EAGVTQFPSHSVIEKGQTVTLRCDPISGHDNLYWYRRVMGKEIKFLLHFVKESKQDESGMPNNRFLAERTGGTYSTLKVQPAELEDSGVYFCASSHRDTSYEQYFGPGTRLTVT.

In its sample, this clone was seen a few times. The chain joins TRBV10-1 to TRBJ1-5; D ambiguous. From germline, CDR1 is WNHNN and CDR2 SYGVQD (reference sequence). The CDR3 totals 12 residues. Trimming cost V 4 bases and J 2 bases, with 3 bases left between them. The CDR3 DNA reads TGCGCCAGCAGTGCGGGCAATCAGCCCCAGCATTTT. It yields the protein CASSAGNQPQHF.

The genes are TRBV5-1 and TRBJ2-5; D gene ambiguous. Per germline, CDR1 SGHRS and CDR2 YFSETQ. V lost 4 bases and J lost 7, with 5 bases in between. The CDR3 extends over 10 amino acids. CDR3 sequence (DNA): TGCGCCAGCAGCGACGGGACCCAGTACTTC. Amino acid sequence: CASSDGTQYF.

The chain combines TRBV7-8 with TRBJ1-5; D unclear. The V end lost 5 bases, the J end lost 9 bases, and 14 bases lay between the germline ends. The CDR3 spans 13 residues. CDR1 is SGHVS, CDR2 FQNEAQ, per germline. The CDR3 bases are TGTGCCAGCAGCCCCTCCCCCAACCGGCCCCAGCATTTT. This gives the protein CASSPSPNRPQHF.

V usage is TRBV5-1 and J usage is TRBJ2-7; tentative D call: TRBD2 (5 bases). V lost 4 bases and J 4 bases, leaving 12 bases between the germline ends. The CDR3 sequence is 13 residues long. Looked up from germline, CDR1 is SGHRS and CDR2 is YFSETQ. CDR3 nucleotides: TGCGCCAGCAGCCAAGGACTTCGGTACGAGCAGTACTTC. It codes for CASSQGLRYEQYF.

The CDR3 region is CASRDGTTDTQYF. The CDR3 DNA sequence: TGTGCCAGCAGAGATGGCACCACAGATACGCAGTATTTT. J is TRBJ2-3 and V is TRBV7-9; D uncertain. This CDR3 is built from 13 residues. V lost 6 bases to trimming and J lost 2 bases, with 9 bases between them. Per the germline V gene, CDR1 is SEHNR and CDR2 is FQNEAQ (reference sequence).

In regard to this clone: Distinct nucleotide sequences in the sample also encode this CDR3. The rearrangement uses TRBV13 and TRBJ2-7; D ambiguous. The CDR3 totals 13 residues. V lost 0 bases, J lost 7 bases, and 10 bases lay in between. Per germline, CDR1 PRHDT and CDR2 FYEKMQ (reference sequence). CDR3 residues: CASSLGRTGEQYF. CDR3 DNA sequence: TGTGCCAGCAGCTTAGGCCGGACGGGTGAGCAGTACTTC.

This chain uses TRBV12-5 with TRBJ2-3; D gene ambiguous. Trimming left V 0 bases short and J 3 bases short, with 4 bases between. Germline V gene data show CDR1 as LGHNT and CDR2 as FRNRAP. The CDR3 is 13 amino acids. This CDR3 is CASGLVATDTQYF. The CDR3, as DNA: TGTGCTAGTGGTTTGGTTGCGACAGATACGCAGTATTTT.

The chain has TRBV2 and TRBJ1-1; 7 bases are shared with TRBD1. The CDR3 is 13 amino acids. V lost 6 bases, J lost 0 bases, and 1 base stayed unmatched. Germline assignment: CDR1 SNHLY and CDR2 FYNNEI. The CDR3 is CASRTGMNTEAFF. The CDR3 nucleotides read TGTGCCAGCAGGACAGGGATGAACACTGAAGCTTTCTTT.

This chain links TRBV11-2 with TRBJ2-5; 9 bases fit TRBD2. Germline CDR1 reads SGHAT; CDR2 reads FQNNGV. The CDR3 totals 15 residues. The V gene end was trimmed by 1 base and the J gene end by 3 bases; junction bases not matched to a gene: 3. The CDR3 DNA is TGTGCCAGCAGCTTAGTTAGACTAGCGGAAGAGACCCAGTACTTC. Translated: CASSLVRLAEETQYF.

V and J are TRBV6-5 and TRBJ2-1; 7 nucleotides line up with TRBD1. Germline V gene lookup returns CDR1 MNHEY and CDR2 SVGAGI. The V gene end was trimmed by 2 bases and the J gene end by 6 bases; junction bases not matched to a gene: 7. The CDR3 length is 15 residues. The CDR3 sequence is CASSYPTGLFNEQFF. The CDR3 region has the DNA TGTGCCAGCAGTTACCCGACAGGGCTATTCAATGAGCAGTTCTTC.

The chain is built from TRBV28 and TRBJ1-2; D is undetermined. Germline V CDR1 and CDR2: MDHEN, SYDVKM. Trimming took 5 bases from V and 6 from J, leaving 16 bases between them. The CDR3 loop spans 14 amino acids. CDR3 sequence: CASSPTFKYNGYTF. In nucleotides, the CDR3 is TGTGCCAGCAGTCCTACCTTTAAGTATAATGGCTACACCTTC.

V gene TRBV19 combines with J gene TRBJ1-1; no clear D gene. The CDR3 runs 11 residues. V shed 7 bases and J shed 6 bases, with 9 bases lying between them. Germline values: CDR1 LNHDA, CDR2 SQIVND (reference sequence). CDR3 residues: CASILPPEAFF. The CDR3 coding sequence is TGTGCCAGTATTTTGCCGCCTGAAGCTTTCTTT.

The chain is built from TRBV2 and TRBJ1-2, with D possibly TRBD1 on 5 matching bases. CDR3 size: 17 residues. V was shortened by 0 bases and J by 4 bases, with 18 bases between the two germline ends. Germline values: CDR1 SNHLY, CDR2 FYNNEI. The CDR3 here is CASSEARDGREAYGYTF. CDR3 nucleotides: TGTGCCAGCAGTGAAGCGCGGGACGGCCGTGAGGCCTATGGCTACACCTTC. Full variable domain (outside the CDR3, taken from reference TRBV2 and TRBJ1-2): EPEVTQTPSHQVTQMGQEVILRCVPISNHLYFYWYRQILGQKVEFLVSFYNNEISEKSEIFDDQFSVERPDGSNFTLKIRSTKLEDSAMYFCASSEARDGREAYGYTFGSGTRLTVV.